The 27 T cell receptor beta chains below come from one sample, sequenced in a study of blood T cell repertoires in COVID-19. Method: immunoSEQ multiplex PCR; TCRdb's copy keeps in-frame clones and lacks some. The data contain about 340,000 clones, about nine tenths of them singletons. Sequencing was done on a sample of peripheral blood. The receptors originated from a woman aged 70-85 years with COVID-19, enrolled during active disease.

The rearrangement uses TRBV5-1 and TRBJ1-2; 7 positions match TRBD1. With 0 bases clipped from V and 6 bases from J, the junction kept 8 bases outside the gene matches. This CDR3 region has 15 residues. Germline V lookup: CDR1 SGHRS, CDR2 YFSETQ. CDR3 residues: CASSLAGGGGNGYTF. Written as DNA, the CDR3 is TGCGCCAGCAGCTTGGCGGGCGGAGGGGGCAATGGCTACACCTTC.

The gene calls are TRBV11-3 and TRBJ2-1; TRBD1 matches at 9 bases. The ends lost 7 bases at V and 9 bases at J; junction bases unmatched: 4. CDR3 length: 12 amino acids. Germline V gene lookup returns CDR1 SGHNT and CDR2 YENEEA. CDR3 sequence: CASKATGGEQFF. CDR3 nucleotides: TGTGCCAGCAAGGCGACAGGGGGTGAGCAGTTCTTC.

This chain joins TRBV19 and TRBJ2-4, with TRBD1 as a possible D gene (5 bases). Trimming left V 3 bases short and J 3 bases short, with 24 bases between. The CDR3 sequence is 19 residues long. Germline V gene sequence: CDR1 LNHDA, CDR2 SQIVND (reference sequence). The CDR3 bases are TGTGCCAGTAGTATGAGGACAAACTCGGTGAAGGTAGTCAAAAACATTCAGTACTTC. This codes for CASSMRTNSVKVVKNIQYF.

The table lists this clone with a count of one. This chain links TRBV10-3 with TRBJ1-3; D is uncertain. This CDR3 has 13 amino acids. Germline V CDR1 and CDR2: ENHRY, SYGVKD. V was shortened by 8 bases and J by 2 bases, with 10 bases between the two germline ends. The CDR3 DNA follows: TGTGCCATCTGGAGAGGGACTGGAAACACCATATATTTT. Translation gives CAIWRGTGNTIYF.

This clone was counted a single time. The chain has TRBV11-1 and TRBJ2-1; 9 bases agree with TRBD2. The CDR3 spans 15 residues. J lost 4 bases, V lost 0 bases, and 1 base had no gene match. Germline-derived CDR1 and CDR2 are SGHAT and FQDESV (reference sequence). This CDR3 reads CASSLARGGYNEQFF. The CDR3 DNA follows: TGTGCCAGCAGCTTAGCGCGGGGGGGATACAATGAGCAGTTCTTC. Complete variable domain (other parts from reference TRBV11-1 and TRBJ2-1): EAEVAQSPRYKITEKSQAVAFWCDPISGHATLYWYRQILGQGPELLVQFQDESVVDDSQLPKDRFSAERLKGVDSTLKIQPAELGDSAMYLCASSLARGGYNEQFFGPGTRLTVL.

This clone was counted only a few times. The chain uses TRBV6-5 and TRBJ1-2, with 11 bases matching TRBD1. Germline assignment: CDR1 MNHEY and CDR2 SVGAGI. This CDR3 region has 13 residues. The CDR3 DNA is TGTGCTACCCGGGACAGGGGGAAGTATGGCTACACCTTC. Translated: CATRDRGKYGYTF.

The chain couples TRBV5-1 to TRBJ2-5, with 12 nucleotides matching TRBD2. Losses at the gene ends were 4 bases for V and 5 bases for J; bases not matched to a gene: 0. This CDR3 region has 13 residues. In germline, CDR1 is SGHRS, CDR2 YFSETQ. The CDR3 region has the DNA TGCGCCAGCAGCACTAGCGGGGGGGAGACCCAGTACTTC. Amino acid sequence: CASSTSGGETQYF. Based on the CDR3 plus reference TRBV5-1 and TRBJ2-5, the full variable domain is KAGVTQTPRYLIKTRGQQVTLSCSPISGHRSVSWYQQTPGQGLQFLFEYFSETQRNKGNFPGRFSGRQFSNSRSEMNVSTLELGDSALYLCASSTSGGETQYFGPGTRLLVL.

The table lists this clone with a count of one. The chain uses TRBV7-2 and TRBJ2-3; 8 nucleotides agree with TRBD2. Germline CDR1 and CDR2: SGHTA and FQGNSA. The CDR3 is made up of 15 amino acids. V shed 3 bases and J 4 bases; nucleotides not matched to a gene: 6. CDR3 protein: CASSFSGVRPDTQYF. CDR3 coding DNA: TGTGCCAGCAGCTTTAGCGGGGTGAGGCCAGATACGCAGTATTTT. Together with reference TRBV7-2 and TRBJ2-3, the CDR3 gives the full variable domain: GAGVSQSPSNKVTEKGKDVELRCDPISGHTALYWYRQSLGQGLEFLIYFQGNSAPDKSGLPSDRFSAERTGGSVSTLTIQRTQQEDSAVYLCASSFSGVRPDTQYFGPGTRLTVL.

The chain uses TRBV1 and TRBJ2-7; the table's TRBD2 call for D was not verified on the DNA. TRBV1 is tagged as a pseudogene. The CDR3 spans 19 residues. The CDR3 nucleotides read TGCACCAGCAGCCAAGATCCGGCTAGCGGGGGGCGTAGCTCCTACGAGCAGTACTTC. It codes for CTSSQDPASGGRSSYEQYF.

The chain has TRBV27 and TRBJ1-3; D unresolved. Per germline, CDR1 MNHEY and CDR2 SMNVEV (reference sequence). There are 15 residues in the CDR3. V was clipped by 0 bases and J by 0 bases, with 6 bases between them. For the CDR3, the DNA is TGTGCCAGCAGTTTATCAGTTAGCTCTGGAAACACCATATATTTT. Amino acids: CASSLSVSSGNTIYF.

The chain has TRBV11-2 and TRBJ2-7; 8 nucleotides line up with TRBD1. V gave up 5 bases and J gave up 3 bases; unmatched junction bases: 6. Germline loops: CDR1 SGHAT, CDR2 FQNNGV. The CDR3 is 14 residues long. The CDR3 is CASSTRDRLYEQYF. CDR3 nucleotides: TGTGCCAGCAGCACCAGGGACAGGCTCTACGAGCAGTACTTC.

The V call is TRBV6-6, the J call TRBJ1-6; a weak D match, TRBD1 (5 bases). The CDR3 is 16 residues long. V dropped 0 bases and J dropped 6 bases, with 12 bases sitting between them. Germline V CDR1 and CDR2: MNHNY, SVGAGI (reference sequence). The CDR3 reads CASSYSEDMPNSPLHF. CDR3 nucleotide sequence: TGTGCCAGCAGTTACTCAGAGGACATGCCTAATTCACCCCTCCACTTT.

This clone occurred once. This sequence joins TRBV5-1 and TRBJ1-1, with a weak D call TRBD1 (6 bases). V lost 0 bases and J 1 base, leaving 7 bases between the germline ends. The CDR3 contains 14 residues. The germline gives CDR1 SGHRS, CDR2 YFSETQ. The CDR3 region has the DNA TGCGCCAGCAGCTTGGCAGGGGCGAACACTGAAGCTTTCTTT. Its protein is CASSLAGANTEAFF.

The chain couples TRBV6-5 to TRBJ2-7, with D possibly TRBD2 on 6 matching bases. V was clipped by 2 bases and J by 3 bases, with 14 bases between them. The CDR3 totals 15 residues. Germline CDR1 and CDR2: MNHEY and SVGAGI. In DNA form, the CDR3 reads TGTGCCAGCAGTTACGTGGGTAGCGGAGGCTACGAGCAGTACTTC. Translation: CASSYVGSGGYEQYF.

The CDR3: CASSISEGVNQPQHF. DNA for the CDR3: TGTGCCAGTAGTATTTCTGAGGGAGTCAATCAGCCCCAGCATTTT. The V call is TRBV19, the J call TRBJ1-5; D call uncertain. Germline V gene data show CDR1 as LNHDA and CDR2 as SQIVND (reference sequence). V was shortened by 3 bases and J by 3 bases, with 12 bases between the two germline ends. The length of the CDR3 is 15 residues.

This rearrangement joins TRBV5-4 to TRBJ2-7; 7 positions agree with TRBD1. Unmatched junction bases numbered 6, after V lost 3 bases and J lost 6 bases. Germline V gene lookup returns CDR1 SGHNT and CDR2 YYREEE (reference sequence). The CDR3 length is 13 residues. DNA of the CDR3: TGTGCCAGCAGCTCCACAGGGGCGGTCGAGCAGTACTTC. It yields the protein CASSSTGAVEQYF.

This chain joins TRBV24-1 and TRBJ1-4, with 8 bases identical to TRBD1. The CDR3 is 16 residues long. V gave up 7 bases and J gave up 10 bases; unmatched junction bases: 16. Germline V lookup: CDR1 KGHDR, CDR2 SFDVKD. CDR3 sequence (DNA): TGTGCCACCAGGTGGCGGACAGGGCTCTTAAAAGGAAAACTGTTTTTT. Amino acids: CATRWRTGLLKGKLFF.

The chain carries TRBV7-3 and TRBJ1-1; TRBD1 aligns across 8 bases. CDR3 length: 13 residues. Germline lookup yields CDR1 SGHTA and CDR2 FQGTGA. J was trimmed by 4 bases and V by 5 bases; bases with no gene match: 3. The CDR3 sequence is CASSPGQGTEAFF. The CDR3 DNA reads as TGTGCCAGCAGCCCTGGACAGGGCACTGAAGCTTTCTTT.

V is TRBV27 and J is TRBJ1-2; possible D gene TRBD1, 5 bases. CDR3 length equals 14 residues. Trimming took off 2 bases at V and 5 bases at J, with 12 bases between the two ends. CDR1 is MNHEY, CDR2 SMNVEV, per germline (reference sequence). CDR3 sequence: CASSLAVGPYGYTF. The CDR3 DNA sequence: TGTGCCAGCAGTTTAGCCGTGGGGCCGTATGGCTACACCTTC.

This clone was picked up one time. This chain links TRBV29-1 with TRBJ2-3; TRBD1 is a possible D gene (6 bases). Trimming removed 4 bases from V and 4 bases from J, with 15 bases in between. This CDR3 spans 14 amino acids. Germline values: CDR1 SQVTM, CDR2 ANQGSEA. The DNA for the CDR3 is TGCAGCGTTGGGGTAGGGGGAAGGTCAGATACGCAGTATTTT. This codes for CSVGVGGRSDTQYF.

The rearrangement uses TRBV4-1 and TRBJ1-6; D call uncertain. Trimming pared 0 bases from V and 6 bases from J, leaving 3 bases between. The CDR3 spans 13 residues. Per germline, CDR1 MGHRA and CDR2 YSYEKL. CDR3: CASSQDINSPLHF. The CDR3 DNA is TGCGCCAGCAGCCAAGACATTAATTCACCCCTCCACTTT.

The J gene is TRBJ1-4, the V gene TRBV7-8, with 8 bases identical to TRBD1. This CDR3 region has 17 residues. Unmatched junction bases numbered 17, after V lost 6 bases and J lost 8 bases. Per the germline V gene, CDR1 is SGHVS and CDR2 is FQNEAQ. The CDR3 is CASRRQGRGSIGEKLFF. The DNA for the CDR3 is TGTGCCAGCAGACGACAGGGGAGGGGGTCAATCGGAGAAAAACTGTTTTTT.

This clone has ten or more counts. The genes are TRBV5-6 and TRBJ2-7, with D maybe TRBD1 (6 bases). Germline values: CDR1 SGHDT, CDR2 YYEEEE. The ends were cut back, 3 bases at V and 6 bases at J, with 10 bases in the middle. This CDR3 region has 12 residues. Here the CDR3 DNA reads TGTGCCAGCAGCTCGCACAGGGCCGAGCAGTACTTC. It specifies CASSSHRAEQYF.

DNA of the CDR3: TGTGCCAGCTCACCGGACAGGGGCGCCACTGAAGCTTTCTTT. It yields the protein CASSPDRGATEAFF. The chain is built from TRBV18 and TRBJ1-1, with 9 bases matching TRBD1. The CDR3 consists of 14 residues. Germline CDR1 reads KGHSH; CDR2 reads LQKENI. V lost 3 bases and J lost 4; bases outside the gene matches: 3. The full variable domain, completed using reference TRBV18 and TRBJ1-1, is NAGVMQNPRHLVRRRGQEARLRCSPMKGHSHVYWYRQLPEEGLKFMVYLQKENIIDESGMPKERFSAEFPKEGPSILRIQQVVRGDSAAYFCASSPDRGATEAFFGQGTRLTVV.

V gene TRBV4-1 combines with J gene TRBJ1-1; D gene uncertain. Between the trimmed V and J ends, which lost 2 bases and 0 bases, there was a span of 4 bases. Looked up from germline, CDR1 is MGHRA and CDR2 is YSYEKL. The CDR3 extends over 13 amino acids. The CDR3 nucleotides read TGCGCCAGCAGCCAAATCATGAACACTGAAGCTTTCTTT. It yields the protein CASSQIMNTEAFF.

The chain's CDR3 is CASRGIQGNYGYTF. The CDR3 DNA reads TGTGCCAGCAGGGGAATACAGGGGAACTATGGCTACACCTTC. V is TRBV27 and J is TRBJ1-2; 7 positions match TRBD1. V trimming: 6 bases; J trimming: 2 bases; junction bases outside the gene matches: 6. CDR3 size: 14 residues. Per germline, CDR1 MNHEY and CDR2 SMNVEV (reference sequence).

The chain couples TRBV28 to TRBJ2-7; 12 bases match TRBD2. V lost 6 bases to trimming and J lost 4 bases; unmatched junction nucleotides: 7. The germline CDR1 and CDR2 sequences are MDHEN and SYDVKM. This CDR3 region has 15 residues. This chain's CDR3 is CASRDTSGGKYEQYF. Here the CDR3 DNA reads TGTGCCAGCAGAGATACTAGCGGGGGGAAGTACGAGCAGTACTTC.